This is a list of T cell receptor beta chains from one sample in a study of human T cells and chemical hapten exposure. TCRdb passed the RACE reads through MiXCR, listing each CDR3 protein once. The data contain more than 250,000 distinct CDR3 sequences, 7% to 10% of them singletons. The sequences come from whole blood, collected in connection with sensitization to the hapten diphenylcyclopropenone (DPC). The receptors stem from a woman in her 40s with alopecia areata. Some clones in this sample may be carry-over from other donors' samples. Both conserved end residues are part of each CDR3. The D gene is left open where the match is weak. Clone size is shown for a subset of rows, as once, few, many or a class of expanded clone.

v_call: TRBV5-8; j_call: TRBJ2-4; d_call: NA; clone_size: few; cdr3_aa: CASSKGWVIQYF; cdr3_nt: TGTGCCAGCAGCAAGGGGTGGGTCATTCAGTACTTC
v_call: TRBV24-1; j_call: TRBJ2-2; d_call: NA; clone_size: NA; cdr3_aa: CATSHLRRGNTGELFF; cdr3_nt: TGTGCCACCAGCCATCTTCGCAGGGGCAACACCGGGGAGCTGTTTTTT
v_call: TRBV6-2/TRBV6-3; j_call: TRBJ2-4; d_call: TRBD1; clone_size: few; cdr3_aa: CASRGQGLFAKNIQYF; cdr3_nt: TGTGCCAGCAGAGGACAGGGACTTTTTGCCAAAAACATTCAGTACTTC
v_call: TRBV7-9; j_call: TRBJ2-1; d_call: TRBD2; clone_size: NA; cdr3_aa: CASSLGLVEINEQFF; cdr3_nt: TGTGCCAGCAGTTTAGGACTAGTTGAGATCAATGAGCAGTTCTTC
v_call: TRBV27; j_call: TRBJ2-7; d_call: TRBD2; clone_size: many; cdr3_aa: CASKGGTSLYEQYF; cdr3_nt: TGTGCCAGCAAGGGAGGGACTAGTCTGTACGAGCAGTACTTC
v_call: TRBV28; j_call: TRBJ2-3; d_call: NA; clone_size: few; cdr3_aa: CASSFPLGSDTQYF; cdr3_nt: TGTGCCAGCAGTTTCCCACTGGGATCAGATACGCAGTATTTT
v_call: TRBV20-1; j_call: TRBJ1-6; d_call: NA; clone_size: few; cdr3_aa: CSASRESSYNSPLHF; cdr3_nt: TGCAGTGCTAGTAGGGAGAGCTCCTATAATTCACCCCTCCACTTT
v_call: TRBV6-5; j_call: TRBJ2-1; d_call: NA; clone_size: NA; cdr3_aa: CASSPPPHSGTPNNEQFF; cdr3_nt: TGTGCCAGCAGCCCCCCTCCCCATAGCGGAACCCCTAACAATGAGCAGTTCTTC
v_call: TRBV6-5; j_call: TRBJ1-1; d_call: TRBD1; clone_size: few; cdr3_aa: CASSYSIPGTGFDTEAFF; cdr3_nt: TGTGCCAGCAGTTACTCGATACCCGGGACAGGGTTTGACACTGAAGCTTTCTTT
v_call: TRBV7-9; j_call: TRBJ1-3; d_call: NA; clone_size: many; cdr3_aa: CASSLDSATIYF; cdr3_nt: TGTGCCAGCAGCTTAGACTCGGCCACCATATATTTT
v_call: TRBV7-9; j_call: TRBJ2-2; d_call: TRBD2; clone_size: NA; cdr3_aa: CASSYSGTGELFF; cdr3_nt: TGTGCCAGCAGCTATAGCGGGACCGGGGAGCTGTTTTTT
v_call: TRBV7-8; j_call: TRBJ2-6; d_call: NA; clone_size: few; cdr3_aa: CASSLAGAGGANVLTF; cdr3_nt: TGTGCCAGCAGCTTAGCGGGGGCTGGTGGGGCCAACGTCCTGACTTTC
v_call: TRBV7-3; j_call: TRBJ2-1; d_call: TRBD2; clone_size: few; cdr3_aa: CASGAGGPYNEQFF; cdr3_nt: TGTGCCAGCGGAGCGGGAGGTCCTTACAATGAGCAGTTCTTC
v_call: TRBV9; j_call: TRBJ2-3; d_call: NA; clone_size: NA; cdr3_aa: CASSVVGEEFWDTQYF; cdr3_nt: TGTGCCAGCAGCGTAGTTGGCGAGGAGTTTTGGGATACGCAGTATTTT
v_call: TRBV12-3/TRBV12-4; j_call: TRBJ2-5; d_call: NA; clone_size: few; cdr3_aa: CASSPIQETQYF; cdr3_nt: TGTGCCAGCAGCCCCATTCAAGAGACCCAGTACTTC
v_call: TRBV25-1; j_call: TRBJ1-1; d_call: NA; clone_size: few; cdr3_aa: CASSEQLGGSSTEAFF; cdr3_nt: TGTGCCAGCAGTGAACAGCTGGGAGGGTCTTCCACTGAAGCTTTCTTT
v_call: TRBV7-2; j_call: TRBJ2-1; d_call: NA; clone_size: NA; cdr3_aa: CASSLMKVDQFF; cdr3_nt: TGTGCCAGCAGCTTAATGAAGGTAGACCAGTTCTTC
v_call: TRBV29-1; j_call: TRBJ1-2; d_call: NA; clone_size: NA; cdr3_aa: CTHSPGGGYTF; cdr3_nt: TGCACCCATTCGCCGGGGGGCGGCTACACCTTC
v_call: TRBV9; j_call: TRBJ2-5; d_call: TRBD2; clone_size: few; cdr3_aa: CASSVGTSGRNRQETQYF; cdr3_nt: TGTGCCAGCAGCGTAGGGACTAGCGGGAGGAATCGCCAAGAGACCCAGTACTTC
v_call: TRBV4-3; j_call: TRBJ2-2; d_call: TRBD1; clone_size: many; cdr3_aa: CASSQGQGFGGELFF; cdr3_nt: TGCGCCAGCAGCCAGGGACAGGGGTTTGGCGGGGAGCTGTTTTTT
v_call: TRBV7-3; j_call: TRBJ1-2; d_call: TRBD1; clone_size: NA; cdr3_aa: CASSRDRSYGYTF; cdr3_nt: TGTGCCAGCAGCCGGGACAGGAGTTATGGCTACACCTTC
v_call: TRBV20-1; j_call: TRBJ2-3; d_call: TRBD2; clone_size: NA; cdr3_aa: CSALNVAGGARTDTQYF; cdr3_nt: TGCAGTGCTCTGAATGTTGCGGGAGGCGCACGCACAGATACGCAGTATTTT